The rows below give T cell receptor beta chains drawn from one sample of a study of T cells in Graves' hyperthyroidism and ophthalmopathy. TCRdb called the multiplex PCR reads again in MiXCR, with one record for every CDR3 protein. The table shows about 530,000 distinct CDR3 sequences, with approximately 17% occurring only once. The specimen sequenced was blood. The receptor set was obtained from a woman between 18 and 29 years old with Graves' ophthalmopathy. Each CDR3 is given with its conserved first and last residue. D genes are given only for firm matches. Clone size, where shown, is once, few, many, or a class for clones that have expanded.

NA	TRBJ1-2	TRBV20-1	many	CSARDPRGSGYTF	TGCAGTGCTAGAGATCCCCGCGGTAGTGGCTACACCTTC
NA	TRBJ2-1	TRBV5-1	few	CASADQTEDLGVF	TGCGCCAGCGCGGACCAAACCGAGGACTTAGGAGTCTTC
TRBD1	TRBJ1-5	TRBV20-1	few	CSRTGLQPQHF	TGCAGCCGGACAGGGCTTCAGCCCCAGCATTTT
NA	TRBJ2-7	TRBV7-9	few	CASSPQFGPTVDEQYF	TGTGCCAGCAGCCCCCAGTTTGGACCGACGGTGGACGAGCAGTACTTC
NA	TRBJ1-1	TRBV6-1	many	CASSPDIPVLAEAFF	TGTGCCAGCAGTCCTGACATCCCGGTGCTCGCTGAAGCTTTCTTT
TRBD2	TRBJ2-5	TRBV7-2	NA	CASSSLGLARPKETQYF	TGTGCCAGCAGCTCCCTCGGACTAGCGAGGCCTAAGGAGACCCAGTACTTC
TRBD2	TRBJ2-1	TRBV6-1	NA	CASGGGEQFF	TGTGCCAGCGGGGGGGGGGAGCAGTTCTTC
TRBD1	TRBJ1-5	TRBV7-2	few	CASSTGQGRNQPQHF	TGTGCCAGCAGCACAGGACAGGGCCGCAATCAGCCCCAGCATTTT
NA	TRBJ2-1	TRBV20-1	NA	CSAEGWGDEQFF	TGCAGTGCTGAGGGTTGGGGGGATGAGCAGTTCTTC
NA	TRBJ2-3	TRBV20-1	NA	CSPFPQSTDTQYF	TGCAGTCCTTTCCCGCAGAGCACAGATACGCAGTATTTT
TRBD1	TRBJ2-3	TRBV7-8	NA	CASSSYDRGQGDTQYF	TGTGCCAGCAGCTCCTACGACAGGGGGCAGGGAGATACGCAGTATTTT
NA	TRBJ1-1	TRBV3-1	many	CASSHWRGPKGMNTEAFF	TGTGCCAGCAGCCATTGGAGAGGACCCAAGGGCATGAACACTGAAGCTTTCTTT
TRBD1	TRBJ2-7	TRBV29-1	NA	CSVSDRGPYEQYF	TGCAGCGTTTCTGACAGGGGACCCTACGAGCAGTACTTC
TRBD1	TRBJ1-1	TRBV11-1	many	CASSLGTGLRNTEAFF	TGTGCCAGCAGCTTAGGGACAGGGTTACGGAACACTGAAGCTTTCTTT
NA	TRBJ2-1	TRBV4-2	few	CASSQWGQGNEQFF	TGTGCCAGCAGCCAATGGGGGCAAGGGAATGAGCAGTTCTTC
TRBD2	TRBJ2-5	TRBV4-1	NA	CASSQEGTTQETQYF	TGCGCCAGCAGCCAAGAGGGGACTACCCAAGAGACCCAGTACTTC
TRBD1	TRBJ1-2	TRBV27	NA	CASRTGYGYTF	TGTGCCAGCAGGACAGGGTACGGCTACACCTTC
NA	TRBJ2-2	TRBV10-3	few	CAISLTAGELFF	TGTGCCATCAGCTTGACAGCCGGGGAGCTGTTTTTT
NA	TRBJ2-1	TRBV3-1	many	CASSPRAPSYNEQFF	TGTGCCAGCAGCCCCCGGGCCCCATCCTACAATGAGCAGTTCTTC
NA	TRBJ2-2	TRBV6-5	many	CASSYRVTNTGELFF	TGTGCCAGCAGTTACAGAGTCACTAACACCGGGGAGCTGTTTTTT
TRBD2	TRBJ2-5	TRBV20-1	NA	CSAETSGGQETQYF	TGCAGTGCGGAAACTAGCGGGGGACAAGAGACCCAGTACTTC
NA	TRBJ2-2	TRBV7-9	few	CASSPRQLQGTGELFF	TGTGCCAGCAGCCCCCGACAGCTGCAAGGCACCGGGGAGCTGTTTTTT
TRBD1	TRBJ2-7	TRBV28	many	CASSFTGTDEQYF	TGTGCCAGCAGTTTCACCGGGACAGACGAGCAGTACTTC
NA	TRBJ1-1	TRBV5-1	few	CASSFLFEGGNTEAFF	TGCGCCAGCAGCTTTTTGTTTGAGGGCGGGAACACTGAAGCTTTCTTT
NA	TRBJ2-1	TRBV29-1	few	CSVEDIGEQFF	TGCAGCGTTGAAGATATCGGGGAGCAGTTCTTC